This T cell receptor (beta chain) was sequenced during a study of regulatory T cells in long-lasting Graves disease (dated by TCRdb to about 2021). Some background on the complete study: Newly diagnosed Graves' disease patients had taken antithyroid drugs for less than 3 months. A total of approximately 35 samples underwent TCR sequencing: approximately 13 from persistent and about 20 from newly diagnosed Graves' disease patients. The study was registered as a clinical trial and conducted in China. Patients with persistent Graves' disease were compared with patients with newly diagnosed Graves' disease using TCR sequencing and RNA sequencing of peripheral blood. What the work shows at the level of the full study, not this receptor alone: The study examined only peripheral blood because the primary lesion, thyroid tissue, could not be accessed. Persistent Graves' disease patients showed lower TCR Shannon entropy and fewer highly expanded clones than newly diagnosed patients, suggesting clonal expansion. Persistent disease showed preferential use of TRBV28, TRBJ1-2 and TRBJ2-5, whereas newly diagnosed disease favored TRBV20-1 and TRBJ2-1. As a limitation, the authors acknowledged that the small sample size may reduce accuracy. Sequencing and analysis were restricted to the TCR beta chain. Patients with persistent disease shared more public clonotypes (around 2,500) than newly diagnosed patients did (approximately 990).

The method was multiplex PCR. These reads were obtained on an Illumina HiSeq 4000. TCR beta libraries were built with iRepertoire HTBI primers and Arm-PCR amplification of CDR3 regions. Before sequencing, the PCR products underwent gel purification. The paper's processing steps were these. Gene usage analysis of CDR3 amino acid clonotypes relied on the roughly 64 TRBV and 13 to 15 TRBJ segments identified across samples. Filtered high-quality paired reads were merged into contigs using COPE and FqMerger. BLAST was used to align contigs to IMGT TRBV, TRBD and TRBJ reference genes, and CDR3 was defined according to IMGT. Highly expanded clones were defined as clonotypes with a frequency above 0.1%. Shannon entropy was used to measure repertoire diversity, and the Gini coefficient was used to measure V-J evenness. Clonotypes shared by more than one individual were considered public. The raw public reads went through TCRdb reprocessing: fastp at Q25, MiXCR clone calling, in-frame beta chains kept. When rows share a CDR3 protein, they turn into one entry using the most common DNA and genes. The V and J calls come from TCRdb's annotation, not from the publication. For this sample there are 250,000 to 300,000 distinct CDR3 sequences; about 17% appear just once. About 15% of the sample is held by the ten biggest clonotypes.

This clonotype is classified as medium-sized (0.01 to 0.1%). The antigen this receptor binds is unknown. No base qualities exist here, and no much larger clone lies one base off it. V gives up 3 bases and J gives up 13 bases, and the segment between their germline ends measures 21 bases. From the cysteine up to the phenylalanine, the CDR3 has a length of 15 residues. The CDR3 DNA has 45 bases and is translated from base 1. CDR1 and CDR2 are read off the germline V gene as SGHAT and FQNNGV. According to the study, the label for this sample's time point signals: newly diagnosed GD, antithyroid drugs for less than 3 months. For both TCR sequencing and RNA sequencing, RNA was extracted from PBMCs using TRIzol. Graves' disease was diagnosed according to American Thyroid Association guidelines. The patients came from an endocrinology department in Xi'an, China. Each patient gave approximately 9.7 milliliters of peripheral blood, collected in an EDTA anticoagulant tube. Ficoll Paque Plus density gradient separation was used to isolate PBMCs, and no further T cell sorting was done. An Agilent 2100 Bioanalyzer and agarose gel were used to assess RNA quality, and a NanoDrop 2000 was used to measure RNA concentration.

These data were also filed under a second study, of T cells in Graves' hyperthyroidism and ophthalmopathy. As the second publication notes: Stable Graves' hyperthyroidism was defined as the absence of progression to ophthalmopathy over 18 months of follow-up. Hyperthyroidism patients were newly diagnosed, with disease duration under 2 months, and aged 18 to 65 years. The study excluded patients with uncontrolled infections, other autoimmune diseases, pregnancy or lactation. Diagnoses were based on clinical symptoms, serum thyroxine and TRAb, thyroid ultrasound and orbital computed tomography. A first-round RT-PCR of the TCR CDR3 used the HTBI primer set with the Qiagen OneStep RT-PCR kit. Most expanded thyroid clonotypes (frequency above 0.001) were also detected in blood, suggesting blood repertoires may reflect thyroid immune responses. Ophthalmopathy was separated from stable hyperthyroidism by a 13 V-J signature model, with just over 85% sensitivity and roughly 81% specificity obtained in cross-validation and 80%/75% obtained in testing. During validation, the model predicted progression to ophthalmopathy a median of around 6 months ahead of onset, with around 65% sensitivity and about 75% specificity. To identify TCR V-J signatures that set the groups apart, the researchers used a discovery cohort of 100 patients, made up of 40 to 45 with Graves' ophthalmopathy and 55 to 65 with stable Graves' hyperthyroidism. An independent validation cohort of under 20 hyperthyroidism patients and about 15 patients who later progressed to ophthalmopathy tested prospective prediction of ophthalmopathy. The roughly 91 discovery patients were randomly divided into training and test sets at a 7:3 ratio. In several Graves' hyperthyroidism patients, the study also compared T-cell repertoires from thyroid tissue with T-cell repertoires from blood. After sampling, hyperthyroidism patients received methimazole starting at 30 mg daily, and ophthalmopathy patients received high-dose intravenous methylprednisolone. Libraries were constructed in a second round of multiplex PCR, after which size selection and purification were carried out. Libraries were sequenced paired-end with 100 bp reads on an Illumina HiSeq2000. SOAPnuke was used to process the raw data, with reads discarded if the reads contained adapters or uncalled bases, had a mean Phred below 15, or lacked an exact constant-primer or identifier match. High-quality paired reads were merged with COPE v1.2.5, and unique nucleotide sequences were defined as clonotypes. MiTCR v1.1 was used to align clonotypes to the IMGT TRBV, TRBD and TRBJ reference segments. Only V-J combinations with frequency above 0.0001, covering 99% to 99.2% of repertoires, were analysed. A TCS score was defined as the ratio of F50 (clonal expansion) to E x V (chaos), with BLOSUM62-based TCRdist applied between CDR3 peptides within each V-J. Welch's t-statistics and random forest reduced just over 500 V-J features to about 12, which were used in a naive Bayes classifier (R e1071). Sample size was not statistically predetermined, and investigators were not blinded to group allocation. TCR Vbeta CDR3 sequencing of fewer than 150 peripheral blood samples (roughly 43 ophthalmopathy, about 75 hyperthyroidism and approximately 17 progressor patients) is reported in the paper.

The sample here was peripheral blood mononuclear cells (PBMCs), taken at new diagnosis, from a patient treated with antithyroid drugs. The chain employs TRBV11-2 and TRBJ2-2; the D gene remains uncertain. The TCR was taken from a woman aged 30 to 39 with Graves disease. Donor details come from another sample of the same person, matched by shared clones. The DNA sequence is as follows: TGTGCCAGCAGCTTGGGCTCCTTTGGGTCAGGAGTGCTGTTTTTT. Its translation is CASSLGSFGSGVLFF.